This entry is about one TCR beta chain. The sample is drawn from a study of blood T cell repertoires in COVID-19. Study context: Donors in the United States, Italy and Spain gave samples during acute or convalescent COVID-19. Sample material is recorded as cDNA or gDNA derived from T cells, B-cell-depleted T cells, or PBMCs.

The CDR3 runs to 13 residues. V was cut by 4 bases and J by 1 base, with 9 bases left in between. The germline V gene encodes CDR1 SGHTS and CDR2 YDEGEE. Original processing notes: Counts of nucleated cells, estimated from reference gene primer amplification, were obtained. The data were produced by immunoSEQ multiplex PCR, yet TCRdb's version contains in-frame clones alone and is incomplete. V and J calls and clone size are those listed in that table; D and trimming were worked out from the DNA. The table records roughly 300,000 clones, approximately 85% of them present only once. Input material: peripheral blood. The V call is TRBV5-8, the J call TRBJ2-7, with D maybe TRBD2 (6 bases). The receptor was derived from a human donor in a cohort sampled during active COVID-19. The CDR3 here is CASSPRGSYEQYF. CDR3 coding DNA: TGTGCCAGCAGCCCCCGGGGGTCCTACGAGCAGTACTTC.